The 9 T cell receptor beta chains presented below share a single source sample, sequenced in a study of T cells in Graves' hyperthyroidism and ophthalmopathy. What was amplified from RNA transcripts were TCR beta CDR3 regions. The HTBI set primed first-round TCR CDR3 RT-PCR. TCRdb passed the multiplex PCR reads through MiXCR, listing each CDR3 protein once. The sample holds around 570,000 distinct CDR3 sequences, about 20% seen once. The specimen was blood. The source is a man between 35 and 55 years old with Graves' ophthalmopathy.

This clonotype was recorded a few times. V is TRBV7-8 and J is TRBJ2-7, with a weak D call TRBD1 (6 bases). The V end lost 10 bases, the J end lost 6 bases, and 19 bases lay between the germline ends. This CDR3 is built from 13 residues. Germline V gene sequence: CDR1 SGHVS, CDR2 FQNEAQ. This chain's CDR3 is CATTYRAPCEQYF. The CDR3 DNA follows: TGTGCCACCACGTACAGGGCCCCCTGCGAGCAGTACTTC.

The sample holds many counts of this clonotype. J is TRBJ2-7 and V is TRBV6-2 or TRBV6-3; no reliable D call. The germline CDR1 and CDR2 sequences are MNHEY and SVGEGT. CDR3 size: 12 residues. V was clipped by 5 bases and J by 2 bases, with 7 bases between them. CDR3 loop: CASSRPTYEQYF. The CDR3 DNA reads TGTGCCAGCAGTAGGCCAACCTACGAGCAGTACTTC.

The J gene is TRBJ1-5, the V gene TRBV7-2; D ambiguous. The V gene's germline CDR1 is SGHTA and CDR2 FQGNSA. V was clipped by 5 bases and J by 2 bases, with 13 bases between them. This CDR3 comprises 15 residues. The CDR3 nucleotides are TGTGCCAGCAGCGCCTTAGGTGGGGGCAATCAGCCCCAGCATTTT. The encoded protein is CASSALGGGNQPQHF.

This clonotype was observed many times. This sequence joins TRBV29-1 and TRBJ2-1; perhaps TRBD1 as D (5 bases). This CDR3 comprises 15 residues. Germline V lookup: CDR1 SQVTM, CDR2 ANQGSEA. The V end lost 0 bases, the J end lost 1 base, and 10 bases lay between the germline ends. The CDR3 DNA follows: TGCAGCGTTGAAGATAGGCAGGGATCCTACAATGAGCAGTTCTTC. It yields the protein CSVEDRQGSYNEQFF.

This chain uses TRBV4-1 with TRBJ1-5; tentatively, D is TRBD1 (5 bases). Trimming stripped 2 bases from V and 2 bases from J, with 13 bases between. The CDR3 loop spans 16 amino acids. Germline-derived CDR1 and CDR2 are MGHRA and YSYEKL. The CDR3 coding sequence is TGCGCCAGCAGCCAACAAGAAATGGGGGGCAATCAGCCCCAGCATTTT. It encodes CASSQQEMGGNQPQHF.

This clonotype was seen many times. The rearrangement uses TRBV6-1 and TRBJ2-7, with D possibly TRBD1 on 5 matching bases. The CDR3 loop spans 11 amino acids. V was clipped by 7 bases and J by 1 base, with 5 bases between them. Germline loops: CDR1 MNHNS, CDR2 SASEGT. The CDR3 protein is CASKGSYEQYF. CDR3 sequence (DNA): TGTGCCAGCAAGGGGTCCTACGAGCAGTACTTC.

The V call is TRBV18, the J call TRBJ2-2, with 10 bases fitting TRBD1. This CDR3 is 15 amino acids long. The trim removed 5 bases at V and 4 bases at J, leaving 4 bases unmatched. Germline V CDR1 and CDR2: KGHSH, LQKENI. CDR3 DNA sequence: TGTGCCAGCTCATCTGACAGGGGGCGCACCGGGGAGCTGTTTTTT. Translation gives CASSSDRGRTGELFF. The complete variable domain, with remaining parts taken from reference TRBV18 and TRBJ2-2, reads NAGVMQNPRHLVRRRGQEARLRCSPMKGHSHVYWYRQLPEEGLKFMVYLQKENIIDESGMPKERFSAEFPKEGPSILRIQQVVRGDSAAYFCASSSDRGRTGELFFGEGSRLTVL.

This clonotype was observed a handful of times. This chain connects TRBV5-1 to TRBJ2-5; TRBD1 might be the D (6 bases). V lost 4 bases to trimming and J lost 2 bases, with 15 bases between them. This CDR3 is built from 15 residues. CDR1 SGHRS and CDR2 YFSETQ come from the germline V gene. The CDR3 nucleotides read TGCGCCAGCAGCCGGACAAGACAGGTTCAAGAGACCCAGTACTTC. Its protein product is CASSRTRQVQETQYF.

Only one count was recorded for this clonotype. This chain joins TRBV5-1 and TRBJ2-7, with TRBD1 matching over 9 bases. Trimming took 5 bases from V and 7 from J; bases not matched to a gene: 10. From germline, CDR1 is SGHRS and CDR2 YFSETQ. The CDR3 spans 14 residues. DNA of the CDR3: TGCGCCAGCAGATTCAGACAGGGGGAATGGGAGCAGTACTTC. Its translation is CASRFRQGEWEQYF.